This is a list of T cell receptor beta chains from one sample in a study of T cell changes during pregnancy in multiple sclerosis. Assay: immunoSEQ multiplex PCR; the TCRdb copy retains only in-frame clones and omits some. The profile shows about 70,000 clones, around 94% of them singletons. Sequences were derived from peripheral blood, sampled in the second trimester of pregnancy. The receptor set was obtained from a female donor in good health, enrolled as a control in a pregnancy study. Each CDR3 is given with its conserved first and last residue. The D gene is left open where the match is weak. Size tells how often a clone was seen (once, few, many) or the class of an expanded clone, and some rows leave it out.

>TRBJ2-3|.|TRBD2|TRBV7-2
TGTGCCAGCAGCTCACCTACGTGGCGGGGGGGCGTTGATACGCAGTATTTT
CASSSPTWRGGVDTQYF
>TRBJ1-6|.|.|TRBV29-1
TGCAGCGTTTCAGACAGCTCCTATAATTCACCCCTCCACTTT
CSVSDSSYNSPLHF
>TRBJ2-1|once|.|TRBV9
TGTGCCAGCAGCCTCACTAGTCACCCCAGGGAGCAGTTCTTC
CASSLTSHPREQFF
>TRBJ2-1|.|TRBD1|TRBV6-6
TGTGCCAGCAATAAAGGACAGGGTTACAATGAGCAGTTCTTC
CASNKGQGYNEQFF
>TRBJ1-5|once|.|TRBV6-5
TGTGCCAGCAGTTACGGGGGCGCGAGCAATCAGCCCCAGCATTTT
CASSYGGASNQPQHF
>TRBJ1-1|.|.|TRBV27
TGTGCCAGCAGTTTATCGGGCGACAGGAATATGAACACTGAAGCTTTCTTT
CASSLSGDRNMNTEAFF
>TRBJ2-1|.|TRBD2|TRBV14
TGTGCCAGCAGCCCCGGAGTTGGGCGGGGGGCGACCTACAATGAGCAGTTCTTC
CASSPGVGRGATYNEQFF
>TRBJ1-1|.|TRBD1|TRBV28
TGTGCCAGCACCCGCGCCGGGACAGGGGCTCGGGTCACTGAAGCTTTCTTT
CASTRAGTGARVTEAFF
>TRBJ2-7|.|.|TRBV5-1
TGCGCCAGCAGCTTACAACTAGTACCCTCCTACGAGCAGTACTTC
CASSLQLVPSYEQYF
>TRBJ2-3|.|TRBD1|TRBV4-1
TGCGCCAGCAGCCAAGTCCCCCTCGGGACAGGGAGCACAGATACGCAGTATTTT
CASSQVPLGTGSTDTQYF
>TRBJ2-2|.|.|TRBV11-3
TGTGCCAGCAGCTTAACGAGGCCGAGCGGGAACACCGGGGAGCTGTTTTTT
CASSLTRPSGNTGELFF
>TRBJ1-1|once|.|TRBV14
TGTGCCAGCAGCACGCAGGGGCTAGAAGCTTTCTTT
CASSTQGLEAFF
>TRBJ1-1|.|TRBD1|TRBV9
TGTGCCAGCAGCGGGGGACAGGGAACTGAAGCTTTCTTT
CASSGGQGTEAFF
>TRBJ2-1|.|TRBD2|TRBV6-5
TGTGCCAGCAGTTACTCTCTGCTAGCGGGGTACAATGAGCAGTTCTTC
CASSYSLLAGYNEQFF
>TRBJ2-5|few|.|TRBV7-3
TGTGCCAGCAGCCTAGGAGGTGGTCGGGAGACCCAGTACTTC
CASSLGGGRETQYF
>TRBJ2-7|.|.|TRBV7-9
TGTGCCAGCAGCTTAGCGAGTCCGGTATCTTACGAGCAGTACTTC
CASSLASPVSYEQYF
>TRBJ2-7|.|.|TRBV10-2
TGCGCCAGCAGACGGGCCGGGGTGATGGGCGAGCAGTACTTC
CASRRAGVMGEQYF
>TRBJ2-3|.|.|TRBV1
TGCACCAGCAGCTCTTCACGAAGCGGGGGGGCATCAGATACGCAGTATTTT
CTSSSSRSGGASDTQYF
>TRBJ1-2|once|.|TRBV7-9
TGTGCCAGCAGCTTGCAGGGTATATATGGCTACACCTTC
CASSLQGIYGYTF
>TRBJ1-5|.|.|TRBV4-3
TGCGCCAGCAGCCAAGGACAGGGCAATCAGCCCCAGCATTTT
CASSQGQGNQPQHF
>TRBJ2-7|many|TRBD1|TRBV7-9
TGTGCCAGCAGCCCTCGGGACAGCGCCTACGAGCAGTACTTC
CASSPRDSAYEQYF
>TRBJ2-1|.|.|TRBV2
TGTGCCAGCAGTGACCTCTGGACTCTAATTGGGAATGAGCAGTTCTTC
CASSDLWTLIGNEQFF
>TRBJ1-2|.|.|TRBV7-2
TGTGCCAGCAGCTCGGGGAAATACTATGGCTACACCTTC
CASSSGKYYGYTF
>TRBJ2-4|.|TRBD1|TRBV9
TGTGCCAGCAGCGTAGTGGGACAGGGGCTTCAGTACTTC
CASSVVGQGLQYF
>TRBJ2-7|once|.|TRBV4-3
TGCGCCAGCAGCCAAGAAATAGCCGACTACGAGCAGTACTTC
CASSQEIADYEQYF
>TRBJ2-7|.|TRBD1|TRBV7-8
TGTGCCAGCAGCTTAACCCAGGGGGCCTACGAGCAGTACTTC
CASSLTQGAYEQYF
>TRBJ2-3|.|TRBD2|TRBV19
TGTGCCAGTAGTATAGATGCGAGCGGGGATCCCGGAGATACGCAGTATTTT
CASSIDASGDPGDTQYF
>TRBJ2-2|.|TRBD2|TRBV28
TGTGCCAGCATAAAGCGGGGGGGCACCGGGGAGCTGTTTTTT
CASIKRGGTGELFF
>TRBJ2-7|.|.|TRBV4-2
TGTGCCAGCAGCCAAGACAGGTCGACCTACGAGCAGTACTTC
CASSQDRSTYEQYF
>TRBJ1-1|.|.|TRBV5-1
TGCGCCAGCAGCTTGACAGTGACAAACACTGAAGCTTTCTTT
CASSLTVTNTEAFF
>TRBJ1-4|.|TRBD1|TRBV5-6
TGTGCCAGCAGCTTGGCGGGACAGGCTAATGAAAAACTGTTTTTT
CASSLAGQANEKLFF
>TRBJ1-1|.|.|TRBV15
TGTGCCACCAGCCCAATGGGGCGGGGGGTTGACACTGAAGCTTTCTTT
CATSPMGRGVDTEAFF
>TRBJ2-2|.|.|TRBV19
TGTGCCAGTAGTACCGGACATGCGAACACCGGGGAGCTGTTTTTT
CASSTGHANTGELFF
>TRBJ2-3|.|.|TRBV7-2
TGTGCCAGCAGCTTCTCCACAGATACGCAGTATTTT
CASSFSTDTQYF
>TRBJ1-1|.|.|TRBV29-1
TGCAGCGTCGAACAGGTTCCTATGAACACTGAAGCTTTCTTT
CSVEQVPMNTEAFF
>TRBJ2-7|.|.|TRBV18
TGTGCCAGCTCATCCCGGTACGAGCAGTACTTC
CASSSRYEQYF
>TRBJ1-2|.|TRBD1|TRBV7-3
TGTGCCAGCAGCTCCAGGGGGGCGCCCGGCTACACCTTC
CASSSRGAPGYTF
>TRBJ1-2|.|TRBD1|TRBV4-1
TGCGCCAGCAGGGCCCCTATTGCGACAGGGGAGGACTATGGCTACACCTTC
CASRAPIATGEDYGYTF
>TRBJ1-6|.|.|TRBV7-9
TGTGCCAGCAGCTTAACGGGGGGTTCACCCCTCCACTTT
CASSLTGGSPLHF
>TRBJ1-4|.|TRBD1|TRBV7-3
TGTGCCAGCAGCGTCAGTGGGACAGTGCCGAATGAAAAACTGTTTTTT
CASSVSGTVPNEKLFF
>TRBJ1-6|.|TRBD1|TRBV5-4
TGTGCCAGCAGCTTCCCGGAGGGACAGAATTCACCCCTCCACTTT
CASSFPEGQNSPLHF
>TRBJ2-7|.|.|TRBV28
TGTGCCACGGGTAACTTGTTCTCCTACGAGCAGTACTTC
CATGNLFSYEQYF
>TRBJ1-5|.|.|TRBV15
TGTGCCACCAGCAGCGGTACAGACCAGCCCCAGCATTTT
CATSSGTDQPQHF
>TRBJ2-7|few|TRBD1|TRBV19
TGTGCCAGTTTGGGGGACAGCTCCTACGAGCAGTACTTC
CASLGDSSYEQYF
>TRBJ2-7|.|TRBD1|TRBV7-3
TGTGCCAGCAGCTCCGGGACAGATCTGTCATTC
CASSSGTDLSF
>TRBJ2-1|.|TRBD1|TRBV7-7
TGTGCTAGCAGCTTTGGGACAGAAACTTACAATGAGCAGTTCTTC
CASSFGTETYNEQFF